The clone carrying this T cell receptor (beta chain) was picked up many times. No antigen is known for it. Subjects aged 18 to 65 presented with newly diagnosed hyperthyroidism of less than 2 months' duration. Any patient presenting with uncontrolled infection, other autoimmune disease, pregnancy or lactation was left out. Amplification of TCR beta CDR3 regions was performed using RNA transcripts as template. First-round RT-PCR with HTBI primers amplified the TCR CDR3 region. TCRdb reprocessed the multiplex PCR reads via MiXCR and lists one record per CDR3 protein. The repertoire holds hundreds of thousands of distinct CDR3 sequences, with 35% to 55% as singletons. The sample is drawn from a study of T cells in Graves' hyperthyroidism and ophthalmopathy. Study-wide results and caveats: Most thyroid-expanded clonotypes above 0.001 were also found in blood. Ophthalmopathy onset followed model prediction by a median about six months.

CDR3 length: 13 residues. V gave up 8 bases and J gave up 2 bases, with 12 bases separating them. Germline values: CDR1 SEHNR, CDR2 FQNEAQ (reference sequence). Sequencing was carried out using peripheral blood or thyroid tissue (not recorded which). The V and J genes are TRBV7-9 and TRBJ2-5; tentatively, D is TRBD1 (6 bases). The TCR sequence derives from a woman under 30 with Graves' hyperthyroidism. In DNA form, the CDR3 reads TGTGCCAGCGGGACAACAGCGCAAGAGACCCAGTACTTC. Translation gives CASGTTAQETQYF. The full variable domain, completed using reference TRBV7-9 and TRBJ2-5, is DTGVSQNPRHKITKRGQNVTFRCDPISEHNRLYWYRQTLGQGPEFLTYFQNEAQLEKSRLLSDRFSAERPKGSFSTLEIQRTEQGDSAMYLCASGTTAQETQYFGPGTRLLVL.